This T cell receptor (beta chain) was identified in a study of T cell responses to AZD1222 COVID-19 vaccine (dated by TCRdb to the early 2020s). About the full investigation: A total of 233 trial participants underwent TCR sequencing, of whom 200 to 220 received two doses of AZD1222 and about 25 received two doses of the MenACWY control vaccine. Trial participants were enrolled into age subgroups of 18-55, 56-69 and 70-plus years, which contained approximately 150, 28 and 58 TCR-sequenced participants, respectively.

In the case of this clone: Its cognate antigen has yet to be identified. Base qualities are missing; no much larger clone stands one base away.

The sample's time point label is to be understood as: about 28 days (+/-7) after the second vaccine dose. The treatment or condition label on this specimen signifies: meningococcal conjugate vaccine given as trial control. Samples from vaccinated people were obtained from the UK trials COV001 and COV002, which included a single-blind randomized controlled phase 2/3 trial of AZD1222 (ChAdOx1 nCoV-19) in healthy adults. Trial participant PBMC samples were collected at day 0 and day 28 after the second dose for TCRbeta chain sequencing. The CDR3 regions of human TCRbeta chains were analyzed by immunosequencing. Concerning the study's data processing: Repertoire TCRs were matched against a reference library of SARS-CoV-2-specific TCRs generated with the MIRA antigen-specificity platform. Breadth was defined as the fraction of unique TCRs that were SARS-CoV-2-associated, and depth was defined as the fraction of total T cells that were SARS-CoV-2-associated. Using the MIRA data, every spike-specific TCR was mapped to the spike region that the TCR reacted to and assigned to either a CD4 or a CD8 class. Log10-transformed breadth and depth values were compared by one-way ANOVA with Sidak's multiple comparisons tests. Held by TCRdb, this immuneACCESS table contains in-frame sequences only and omits some clones. Under half of the omission traces to an unresolved V gene where checked; the cause of the rest is unknown. D and trimming were read from the DNA, whereas the V and J calls and clone size are those reported in that table. Across this sample there are tens of thousands of clones, with about 93% seen only once. The ten largest clones capture roughly 6.3% of the sample.

Broader findings and caveats from the paper: Spike-specific TCR breadth and depth rose significantly after two AZD1222 doses compared with day 0 and with MenACWY recipients. CD4 TCRs associated with the vaccine covered the entire spike protein, and the dominant responses were in regions 160-218 and 743-854. Because no day 14 peak-response samples were available, the repertoires could be characterized only after the peak T cell response. In the small 56-69-year group, the increase in depth fell short of significance, most likely because of low power. Conclusions about previously exposed vaccinees are limited because only six or seven AZD1222 recipients were SARS-CoV-2 seropositive at baseline. Nearly half of unique spike-specific TCRs reportedly recognized epitopes outside regions mutated in the B.1.351 and B.1.1.7 variants. Participants were mostly white British and included more females than males, and it was suggested by the authors that clonal diversity may have been underestimated.

The junction carries 13 bases between V and J, which are trimmed by 1 base and 6 bases respectively. The germline V gene sets CDR1 to SGHDN and CDR2 to FVKESK. The CDR3 holds 14 amino acids from the cysteine to the phenylalanine. Just CDR3 DNA is preserved here, 42 bases in frame from base 1. This specimen was peripheral blood, taken 28 days after the second dose of the MenACWY control vaccine. This TCR was sampled from an adult who received the MenACWY meningococcal vaccine as a control. The sequence links TRBV14 to TRBJ2-7; too little of a D gene remains to name it. The nucleotides read TGTGCCAGCAGCCAAGCGGCACTACGAGGCGAGCAGTACTTC. It codes for CASSQAALRGEQYF.